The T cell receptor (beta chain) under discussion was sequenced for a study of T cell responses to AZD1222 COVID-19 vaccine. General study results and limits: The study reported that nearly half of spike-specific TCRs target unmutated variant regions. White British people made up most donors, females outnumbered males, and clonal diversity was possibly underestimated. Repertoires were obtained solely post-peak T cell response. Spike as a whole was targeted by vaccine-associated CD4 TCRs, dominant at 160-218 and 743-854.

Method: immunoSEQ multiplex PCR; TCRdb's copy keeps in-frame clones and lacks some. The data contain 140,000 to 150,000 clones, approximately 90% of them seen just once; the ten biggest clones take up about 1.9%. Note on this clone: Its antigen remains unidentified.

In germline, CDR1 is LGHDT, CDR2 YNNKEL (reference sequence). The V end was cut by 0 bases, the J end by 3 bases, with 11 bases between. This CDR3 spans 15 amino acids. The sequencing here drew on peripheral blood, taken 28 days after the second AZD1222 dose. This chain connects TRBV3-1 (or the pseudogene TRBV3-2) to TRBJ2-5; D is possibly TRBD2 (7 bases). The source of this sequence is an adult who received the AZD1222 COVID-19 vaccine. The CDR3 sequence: CASSQDQGREETQYF. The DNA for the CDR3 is TGTGCCAGCAGCCAAGATCAGGGGAGGGAAGAGACCCAGTACTTC.